A selection of T cell receptor beta chains follows, all from one sample in a study of early stage breast cancer tumors. The method was immunoSEQ multiplex PCR; TCRdb's version includes in-frame clones alone and lacks a portion of them. This table has under 45,000 clones, about 78% appearing once. Sequenced sample: blood. The receptors originated from a person between 50 and 60 years old with breast cancer. Both conserved end residues are part of each CDR3. The order of the fields is V gene, D gene, clone size, J gene, CDR3 DNA, CDR3 protein. A D gene is named only where the DNA matches it firmly. Clone sizes are given selectively: once, few, many, or a class where the clone is expanded.

TRBV5-1	TRBD1	-	TRBJ1-3	TGCGCCAGCAGCGCGACAGGGGCTGGAAACACCATATATTTT	CASSATGAGNTIYF
TRBV5-1	TRBD1	-	TRBJ2-3	TGCGCCAGCAGCAACTCATGGACAGGGAAAGGTGCGGATACGCAGTATTTT	CASSNSWTGKGADTQYF
TRBV5-1	-	-	TRBJ2-3	TGCGCCAGCCTCCTTACTCCCGCAACAGGGGATACGCAGTATTTT	CASLLTPATGDTQYF
TRBV19	TRBD1	-	TRBJ2-7	TGTGCCAGTAGTGCCACCCCCGGGACAGGGACCTACGAGCAGTACTTC	CASSATPGTGTYEQYF
TRBV7-2	-	few	TRBJ2-1	TGTGCCAGCAGCCCGGGATTTTCCCGGCACAATGAGCAGTTCTTC	CASSPGFSRHNEQFF
TRBV27	TRBD2	-	TRBJ2-3	TGTGCCAGCAGTTTATCGCTAGCGGCAAGCACAGATACGCAGTATTTT	CASSLSLAASTDTQYF
TRBV11-2	-	medium-sized	TRBJ2-1	TGTGCCAGCAGCCCGGAAGTGCGCGGGGGCGATGAGCAGTTCTTC	CASSPEVRGGDEQFF
TRBV30	TRBD1	-	TRBJ1-4	TGTGCCTGGAGTGGGACCCGGACAGGGGTTTTCGAAAAACTGTTTTTT	CAWSGTRTGVFEKLFF
TRBV7-9	-	-	TRBJ2-1	TGTGCCAGCAGCCTAGGGCGGAATGAGCAGTTCTTC	CASSLGRNEQFF
TRBV4-1	-	-	TRBJ2-3	TGCGCCAGCAGCCCCCTCGGGATCCCTAGCACAGATACGCAGTATTTT	CASSPLGIPSTDTQYF
TRBV30	-	-	TRBJ1-2	TGTGCCTGGAGTCCCGATACGAGGAACTATGGCTACACCTTC	CAWSPDTRNYGYTF